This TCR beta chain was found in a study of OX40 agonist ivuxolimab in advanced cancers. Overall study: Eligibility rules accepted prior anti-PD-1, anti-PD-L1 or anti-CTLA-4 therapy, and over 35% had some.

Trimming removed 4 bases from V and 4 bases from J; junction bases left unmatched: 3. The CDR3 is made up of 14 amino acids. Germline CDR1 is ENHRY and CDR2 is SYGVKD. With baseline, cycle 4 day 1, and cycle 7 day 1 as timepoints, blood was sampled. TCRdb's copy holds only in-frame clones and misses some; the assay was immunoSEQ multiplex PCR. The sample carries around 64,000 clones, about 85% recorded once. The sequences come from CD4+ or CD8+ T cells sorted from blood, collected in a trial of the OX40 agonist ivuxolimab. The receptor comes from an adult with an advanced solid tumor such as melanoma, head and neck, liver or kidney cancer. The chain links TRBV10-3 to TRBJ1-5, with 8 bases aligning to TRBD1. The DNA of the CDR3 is TGTGCCATCAGTGGGGACAGGATAAATCAGCCCCAGCATTTT. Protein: CAISGDRINQPQHF.